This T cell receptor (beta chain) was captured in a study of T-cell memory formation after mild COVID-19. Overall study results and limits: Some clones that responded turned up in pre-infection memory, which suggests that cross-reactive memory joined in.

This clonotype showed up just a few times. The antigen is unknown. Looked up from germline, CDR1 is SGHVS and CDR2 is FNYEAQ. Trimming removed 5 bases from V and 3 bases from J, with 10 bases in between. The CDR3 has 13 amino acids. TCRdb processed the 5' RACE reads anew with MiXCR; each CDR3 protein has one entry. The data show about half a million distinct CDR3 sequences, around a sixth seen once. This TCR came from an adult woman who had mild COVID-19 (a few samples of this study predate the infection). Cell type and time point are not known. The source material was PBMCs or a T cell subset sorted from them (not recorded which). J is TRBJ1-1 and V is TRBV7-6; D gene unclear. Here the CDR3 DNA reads TGTGCCAGCAGCGTCCAGTCATACACTGAAGCTTTCTTT. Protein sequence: CASSVQSYTEAFF.